This entry lists 13 T cell receptor beta chains sequenced from one sample in a study of cytomegalovirus exposure and HLA in healthy donors. The PCR contained 60 Vbeta and 13 Jbeta primers. Measured with immunoSEQ multiplex PCR; TCRdb has only the in-frame clones, and not every one. The top ten hold 7.5% to 10% of the sample, which has 30,000 to 40,000 clones, more than 80% seen once. The specimen was PBMCs. These receptors were taken from a woman aged 40 to 50 in good health and CMV-seronegative.

The CDR3 spells CASRRQGSSGANVLTF. For the CDR3, the DNA is TGTGCCAGCAGGCGACAGGGGTCGTCTGGGGCCAACGTCCTGACTTTC. The genes are TRBV2 and TRBJ2-6; 8 bases fit TRBD1. The CDR3 contains 16 residues. With V trimmed by 6 bases and J by 1 base, 5 bases remained unmatched. Germline CDR1 is SNHLY and CDR2 is FYNNEI.

The chain links TRBV5-4 to TRBJ1-6; D call uncertain. The germline CDR1 and CDR2 sequences are SGHNT and YYREEE (reference sequence). Deletions cut 4 bases from V and 10 bases from J, with 15 bases between. The CDR3 sequence is 14 residues long. The CDR3 nucleotides read TGTGCCAGCAGCGTAGACTGGACTAACTCACCCCTCCACTTT. The encoded protein is CASSVDWTNSPLHF. The full variable domain, with the rest looked up from reference TRBV5-4 and TRBJ1-6, is ETGVTQSPTHLIKTRGQQVTLRCSSQSGHNTVSWYQQALGQGPQFIFQYYREEENGRGNFPPRFSGLQFPNYSSELNVNALELDDSALYLCASSVDWTNSPLHFGNGTRLTVT.

The table lists this clone with a few counts. J is TRBJ1-1 and V is TRBV25-1, with a weak D call TRBD1 (6 bases). The CDR3 length is 15 residues. Looked up from germline, CDR1 is MGHDK and CDR2 is SYGVNS. Trimming removed 4 bases from V and 4 bases from J, with 16 bases in between. The CDR3 protein is CASSGPKGGRTEAFF. The CDR3 DNA follows: TGTGCCAGCAGTGGCCCAAAGGGGGGGCGCACTGAAGCTTTCTTT.

The gene calls are TRBV6-5 and TRBJ2-7, with a weak D call TRBD1 (5 bases). The CDR3 runs to 14 residues. V lost 0 bases and J 6 bases, leaving 12 bases between the germline ends. Germline V gene sequence: CDR1 MNHEY, CDR2 SVGAGI. CDR3 DNA: TGTGCCAGCAGTTACTCGGCGCCTGGGGCCGAGCAGTACTTC. Amino acids: CASSYSAPGAEQYF.

The chain joins TRBV29-1 to TRBJ2-3; TRBD1 agrees at 10 bases. The CDR3 extends over 12 amino acids. CDR1 SQVTM and CDR2 ANQGSEA come from the germline V gene. Trimming took 5 bases from V and 5 from J; bases not matched to a gene: 1. For the CDR3, the DNA is TGCAGCGTTAGGACAGGGGGAGATACGCAGTATTTT. Its protein product is CSVRTGGDTQYF.

The gene calls are TRBV7-2 and TRBJ2-5, with TRBD1 matching over 7 bases. V trimming: 6 bases; J trimming: 0 bases; junction bases outside the gene matches: 7. CDR3 length: 15 residues. Germline CDR1 reads SGHTA; CDR2 reads FQGNSA. The CDR3 bases are TGTGCCAGCAGTCCCGGGACAGCCAACCAAGAGACCCAGTACTTC. This codes for CASSPGTANQETQYF. Full variable domain (rest looked up from reference TRBV7-2 and TRBJ2-5): GAGVSQSPSNKVTEKGKDVELRCDPISGHTALYWYRQSLGQGLEFLIYFQGNSAPDKSGLPSDRFSAERTGGSVSTLTIQRTQQEDSAVYLCASSPGTANQETQYFGPGTRLLVL.

The chain links TRBV5-1 to TRBJ1-4; D unclear. The CDR3 consists of 14 residues. The germline V and J ends were trimmed by 2 bases and 0 bases, with 5 bases remaining between them. Germline loops: CDR1 SGHRS, CDR2 YFSETQ. For the CDR3, the DNA is TGCGCCAGCAGCTTACACACAACTAATGAAAAACTGTTTTTT. As protein: CASSLHTTNEKLFF.

V and J are TRBV27 and TRBJ2-7, with TRBD2 as a possible D gene (7 bases). Germline values: CDR1 MNHEY, CDR2 SMNVEV (reference sequence). Trimming took off 5 bases at V and 1 base at J, with 15 bases between the two ends. The CDR3 runs to 15 residues. CDR3 loop: CASSRPGGKSYEQYF. The CDR3 bases are TGTGCCAGCAGTCGGCCGGGGGGCAAGTCCTACGAGCAGTACTTC.

This clone has a handful of counts. J is TRBJ2-7 and V is TRBV9; a possible D gene is TRBD1 (5 bases). The CDR3 is 14 amino acids. Germline values: CDR1 SGDLS, CDR2 YYNGEE. V lost 3 bases and J lost 1, with 11 bases in between. The CDR3 loop is CASSATAGSYEQYF. For the CDR3, the DNA is TGTGCCAGCAGCGCGACCGCAGGGTCCTACGAGCAGTACTTC.

The CDR3 region is CASSLDSYGYTF. The CDR3 region has the DNA TGTGCCAGTAGCCTCGACAGCTATGGCTACACCTTC. The V call is TRBV19, the J call TRBJ1-2, with TRBD1 as a possible D gene (5 bases). Per germline, CDR1 LNHDA and CDR2 SQIVND (reference sequence). The CDR3 contains 12 residues. Between the trimmed V and J ends, which lost 6 bases and 4 bases, there was a span of 9 bases.

The chain employs TRBV5-4 and TRBJ1-3; D is possibly TRBD1 (5 bases). This CDR3 has 17 residues. Germline CDR1 reads SGHNT; CDR2 reads YYREEE (reference sequence). Between the trimmed V and J ends, which lost 4 bases and 0 bases, there was a span of 17 bases. The CDR3 DNA is TGTGCCAGCAGCACAAGACAGACCCAGAGCTCTGGAAACACCATATATTTT. It yields the protein CASSTRQTQSSGNTIYF. Full variable domain (missing parts from reference TRBV5-4 and TRBJ1-3): ETGVTQSPTHLIKTRGQQVTLRCSSQSGHNTVSWYQQALGQGPQFIFQYYREEENGRGNFPPRFSGLQFPNYSSELNVNALELDDSALYLCASSTRQTQSSGNTIYFGEGSWLTVV.

The chain combines TRBV6-1 with TRBJ1-2, with no clear D. Trimming pared 4 bases from V and 3 bases from J, leaving 9 bases between. CDR1 and CDR2 (germline): MNHNS, SASEGT. The CDR3 covers 13 residues. Here the CDR3 DNA reads TGTGCCAGCAGTGTGCTACCGGACTATGGCTACACCTTC. It yields the protein CASSVLPDYGYTF.

This clone turned up a few times. The chain couples TRBV9 to TRBJ1-1, with 9 bases fitting TRBD1. Germline V gene lookup returns CDR1 SGDLS and CDR2 YYNGEE. The CDR3 length is 12 residues. The V segment lost 6 bases and the J segment 7 bases; nucleotides outside the gene matches: 4. The CDR3, as DNA: TGTGCCAGCAACCGACAGGGGGGTGAAGCTTTCTTT. Translating gives CASNRQGGEAFF.